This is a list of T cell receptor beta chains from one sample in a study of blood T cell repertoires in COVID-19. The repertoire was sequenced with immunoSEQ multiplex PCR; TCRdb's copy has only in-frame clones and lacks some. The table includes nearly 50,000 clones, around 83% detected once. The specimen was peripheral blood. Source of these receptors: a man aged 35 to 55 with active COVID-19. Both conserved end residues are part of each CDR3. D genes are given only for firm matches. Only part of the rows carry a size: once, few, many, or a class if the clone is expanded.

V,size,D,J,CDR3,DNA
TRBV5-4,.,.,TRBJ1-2,CASSLGGQSYGYTF,TGTGCCAGCAGCTTGGGAGGCCAGTCCTATGGCTACACCTTC
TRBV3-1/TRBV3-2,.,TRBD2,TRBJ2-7,CASSQDPRASGSYEQYF,TGTGCCAGCAGCCAAGATCCCCGGGCTAGCGGTTCCTACGAGCAGTACTTC
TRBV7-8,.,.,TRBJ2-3,CASSPHRTTQYF,TGTGCCAGCAGCCCCCACAGGACTACGCAGTATTTT
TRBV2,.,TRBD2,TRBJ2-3,CASSGVGRGAFGTQYF,TGTGCCAGCAGTGGAGTAGGGCGGGGGGCCTTCGGTACGCAGTATTTT
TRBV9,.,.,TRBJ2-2,CASSPRPAGELFF,TGTGCCAGCAGCCCCCGCCCGGCCGGGGAGCTGTTTTTT
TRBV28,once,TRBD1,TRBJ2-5,CASSFRDRPYF,TGTGCCAGCAGTTTCCGGGACAGGCCGTACTTC
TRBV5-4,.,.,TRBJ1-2,CASSSERGGILSGYTF,TGTGCCAGCAGCTCTGAACGGGGCGGGATCCTGAGTGGCTACACCTTC
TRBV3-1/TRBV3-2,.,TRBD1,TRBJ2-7,CASSSGTVYEQYF,TGTGCCAGCAGCTCCGGGACAGTCTACGAGCAGTACTTC
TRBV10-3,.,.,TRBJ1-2,CAISESEGANYGYTF,TGTGCCATCAGTGAGTCCGAGGGCGCGAACTATGGCTACACCTTC
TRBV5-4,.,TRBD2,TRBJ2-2,CASFPMGLVSTGELFF,TGTGCCAGCTTTCCAATGGGACTAGTATCCACCGGGGAGCTGTTTTTT
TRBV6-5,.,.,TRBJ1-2,CASSYSSRGAMSGYTF,TGTGCCAGCAGTTACTCGTCTCGGGGGGCGATGAGTGGCTACACCTTC
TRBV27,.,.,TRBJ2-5,CASSLSSTETQYF,TGTGCCAGCAGTTTAAGTAGTACGGAGACCCAGTACTTC
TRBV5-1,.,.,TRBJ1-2,CASSYHVTDGYTF,TGCGCCAGCAGCTACCACGTCACAGATGGCTACACCTTC
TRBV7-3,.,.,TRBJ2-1,CASSLSMAGEQFF,TGTGCCAGCAGCTTAAGCATGGCTGGTGAGCAGTTCTTC
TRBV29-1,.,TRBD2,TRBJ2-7,CSASTSGRSYEQYF,TGCAGCGCCTCGACTAGCGGGAGATCCTACGAGCAGTACTTC
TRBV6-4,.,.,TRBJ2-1,CASSARASAEQFF,TGTGCCAGCAGTGCTCGGGCTAGCGCTGAGCAGTTCTTC
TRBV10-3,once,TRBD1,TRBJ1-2,CAIRLDRGVVDGYTF,TGTGCCATCAGGCTTGACAGGGGGGTCGTAGATGGCTACACCTTC
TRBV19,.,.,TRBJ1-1,CAGSEQTGTEAFF,TGTGCCGGTAGTGAACAGACAGGCACTGAAGCTTTCTTT
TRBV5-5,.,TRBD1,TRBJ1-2,CASSLGQGVYGYTF,TGTGCCAGCAGCCTGGGACAGGGAGTCTATGGCTACACCTTC
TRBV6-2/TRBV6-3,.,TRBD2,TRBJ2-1,CASSYVSGRTKNEQFF,TGTGCCAGCAGTTACGTCAGCGGGAGGACGAAGAATGAGCAGTTCTTC
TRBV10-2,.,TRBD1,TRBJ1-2,CASTPLGAGGYGYTF,TGCGCCAGCACTCCCCTCGGGGCAGGGGGCTATGGCTACACCTTC
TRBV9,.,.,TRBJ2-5,CASSGPGNVETQYF,TGTGCCAGCAGCGGACCAGGGAACGTGGAGACCCAGTACTTC
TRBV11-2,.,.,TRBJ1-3,CASSWTQGNTIYF,TGTGCCAGCAGCTGGACACAAGGAAACACCATATATTTT
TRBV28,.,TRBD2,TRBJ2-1,CASSRSSFQTGTSGSNEQFF,TGTGCCAGCAGTCGGTCCTCATTTCAAACCGGGACTAGCGGGAGCAATGAGCAGTTCTTC
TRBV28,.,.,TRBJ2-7,CASSLSGYEQYF,TGTGCCAGCAGTTTATCAGGGTACGAGCAGTACTTC
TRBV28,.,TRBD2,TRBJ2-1,CASSLYLAGVGQFF,TGTGCCAGCAGTTTATATCTAGCGGGAGTAGGGCAGTTCTTC
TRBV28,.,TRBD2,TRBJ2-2,CASYDGASGRAWDTGELFF,TGTGCCAGCTACGACGGGGCTAGCGGGAGGGCCTGGGACACCGGGGAGCTGTTTTTT
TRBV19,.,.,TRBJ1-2,CASSSTGVYGYTF,TGTGCCAGTAGCAGTACAGGAGTCTATGGCTACACCTTC
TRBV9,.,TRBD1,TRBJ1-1,CASSVGTGRTEAFF,TGTGCCAGCAGCGTAGGGACAGGACGAACTGAAGCTTTCTTT
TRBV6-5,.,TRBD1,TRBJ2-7,CASSYSMRGLYEQYF,TGTGCCAGCAGTTACTCGATGAGGGGGCTCTACGAGCAGTACTTC
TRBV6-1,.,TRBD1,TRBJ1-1,CASSEGQGATEAFF,TGTGCCAGCAGTGAAGGACAGGGGGCAACTGAAGCTTTCTTT
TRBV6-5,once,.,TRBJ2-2,CASSYSRSPTGELFF,TGTGCCAGCAGTTACTCCCGGAGTCCAACCGGGGAGCTGTTTTTT
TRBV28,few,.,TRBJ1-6,CASSGGPYQSPLHF,TGTGCCAGCAGTGGCGGGCCCTACCAGTCACCCCTCCACTTT